Below, one T cell receptor (beta chain) is given with its context. Its antigen is unknown. The data are from a study of T cell responses to AZD1222 COVID-19 vaccine. The study, taken as a whole, reports: The donors showed a predominance of white British ancestry and of females, with possible underestimation of clonal diversity. Only a handful of AZD1222 recipients, several in all, had baseline seropositivity. Recipients of two AZD1222 doses showed rising Spike-specific TCR breadth and depth. Unmutated variant regions reportedly attract nearly half of all spike-specific TCRs.

The repertoire was sequenced with immunoSEQ multiplex PCR; TCRdb's copy has only in-frame clones and lacks some. This sample has 150,000 to 200,000 clones, with around 93% found just once. This specimen was peripheral blood, taken on day 0 of AZD1222 vaccination. The receptor was derived from an adult in good health.

The CDR3 protein is CASSQDNPAGSNEQFF. The CDR3 DNA follows: TGTGCCAGCAGCCAAGATAATCCAGCGGGAAGCAATGAGCAGTTCTTC. This chain joins TRBV14 and TRBJ2-1, with 7 bases matching TRBD2. From germline, CDR1 is SGHDN and CDR2 FVKESK. The V gene end was trimmed by 0 bases and the J gene end by 6 bases; junction bases not matched to a gene: 8. CDR3 length: 16 amino acids.